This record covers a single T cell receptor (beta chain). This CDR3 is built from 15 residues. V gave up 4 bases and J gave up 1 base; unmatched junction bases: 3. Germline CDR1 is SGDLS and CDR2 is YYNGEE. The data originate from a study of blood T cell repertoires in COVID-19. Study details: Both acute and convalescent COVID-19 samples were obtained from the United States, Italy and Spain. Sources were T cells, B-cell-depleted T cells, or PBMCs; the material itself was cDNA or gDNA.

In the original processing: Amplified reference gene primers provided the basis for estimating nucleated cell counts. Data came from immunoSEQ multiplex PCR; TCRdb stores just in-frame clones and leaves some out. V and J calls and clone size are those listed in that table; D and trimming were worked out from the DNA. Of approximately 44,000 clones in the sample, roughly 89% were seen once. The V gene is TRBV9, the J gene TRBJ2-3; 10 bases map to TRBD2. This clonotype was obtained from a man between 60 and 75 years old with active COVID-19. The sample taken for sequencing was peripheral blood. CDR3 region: CASSPAGGGTDTQYF. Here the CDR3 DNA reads TGTGCCAGCAGCCCAGCGGGAGGGGGCACAGATACGCAGTATTTT.